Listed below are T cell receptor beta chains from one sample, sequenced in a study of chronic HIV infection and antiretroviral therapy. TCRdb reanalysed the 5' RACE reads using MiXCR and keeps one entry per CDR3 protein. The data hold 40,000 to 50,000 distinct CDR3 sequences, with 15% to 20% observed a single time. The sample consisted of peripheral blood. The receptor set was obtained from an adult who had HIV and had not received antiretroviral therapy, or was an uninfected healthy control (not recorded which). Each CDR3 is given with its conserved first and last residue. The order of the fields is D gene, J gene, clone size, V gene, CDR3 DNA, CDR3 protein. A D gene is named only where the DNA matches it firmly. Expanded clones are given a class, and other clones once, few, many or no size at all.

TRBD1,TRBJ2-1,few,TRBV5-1,TGCGCCAGTAGCCCCGGGACAGGGAGGGACAATGAGCAGTTCTTC,CASSPGTGRDNEQFF
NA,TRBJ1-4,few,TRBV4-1,TGCGCCAGCAGCCAAGAATGGGCTTCCCAAGTAGGAAAACTGTTTTTT,CASSQEWASQVGKLFF
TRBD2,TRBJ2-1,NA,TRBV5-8,TGTGCCAGCAGCTTGGCCGTGGCTAGCGGTCGAGAGCAGTTCTTC,CASSLAVASGREQFF
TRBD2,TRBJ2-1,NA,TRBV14,TGTGCCAGCAGGCCCAGCGGGAGTATGAATGAGCAGTTCTTC,CASRPSGSMNEQFF
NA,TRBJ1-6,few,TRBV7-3,TGTGCCAGCAGCTCAACGGGGGGCGCTGGTTCACCCCTCCACTTT,CASSSTGGAGSPLHF
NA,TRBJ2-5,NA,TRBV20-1,TGCAGTGCTAGAGATCGGGGCCCCATCGGGGAAGAGACCCAGTACTTC,CSARDRGPIGEETQYF
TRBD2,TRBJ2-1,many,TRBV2,TGTGCCAGCAGTGCGGGAGGGGACAATGAGCAGTTCTTC,CASSAGGDNEQFF
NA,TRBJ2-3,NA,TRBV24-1,TGTGCCACCAGTGACGTCCGGGACAGCACAGATACGCAGTATTTT,CATSDVRDSTDTQYF
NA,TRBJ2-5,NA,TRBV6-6,TGTGCCAGCAGTTCTAGGACGGTGCTGCAAGAGACCCAGTACTTC,CASSSRTVLQETQYF
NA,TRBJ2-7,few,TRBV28,TGTGCCAGCAGACGAGGACGGGGGCCCTATCTGCAGTACTTC,CASRRGRGPYLQYF
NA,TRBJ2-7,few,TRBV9,TGTGCCAGCAGCGTAGGGGGGCGTGAGCAGTACTTC,CASSVGGREQYF
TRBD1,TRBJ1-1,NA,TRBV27,TGTGCCAGCATCCAAGTGGGACAGGGCAGGCACACGGGAGCTTTCTTT,CASIQVGQGRHTGAFF
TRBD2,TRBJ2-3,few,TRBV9,TGTGCCAGCAGCGTAGATGTGGGACTAGGAGGAGATACGCAGTATTTT,CASSVDVGLGGDTQYF
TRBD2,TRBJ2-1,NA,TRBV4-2,TGTGCCAGCAGCCAAGAAGGCGGGAGCTCCTACAATGAGCAGTTCTTC,CASSQEGGSSYNEQFF
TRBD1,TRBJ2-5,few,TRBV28,TGTGCCAGCAGACCCCCCAGGGGGAGAGAGAAGACCCAGTACTTC,CASRPPRGREKTQYF
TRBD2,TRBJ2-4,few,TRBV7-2,TGTGCCAGCAGCGCCGGACTAGCGGAAAACATTCAGTACTTC,CASSAGLAENIQYF
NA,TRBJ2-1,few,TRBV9,TGTGCCAGCAGCGTAGCCGGCAGCCACAATGAGCAGTTCTTC,CASSVAGSHNEQFF
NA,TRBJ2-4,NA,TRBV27,TGTGCCAGCAGTGGAGGTGCCAAAAACATTCAGTACTTC,CASSGGAKNIQYF
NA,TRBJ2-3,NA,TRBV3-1,TGTGCCAGCGGACTGGCTAGCACAGATACGCAGTATTTT,CASGLASTDTQYF
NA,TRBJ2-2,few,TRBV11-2,TGTGCCAGCAGCCGGGGCTGGACCGGGGAGCTGTTTTTT,CASSRGWTGELFF
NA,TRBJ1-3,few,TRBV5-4,TGTGCCAGCAGCTTGGGGCTCCAGCTCTCTGGAAACACCATATATTTT,CASSLGLQLSGNTIYF
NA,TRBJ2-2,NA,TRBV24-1,TGTGCCACCAGTTTCGCGAACACCGGGGAGCTGTTTTTT,CATSFANTGELFF
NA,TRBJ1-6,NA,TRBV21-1,TGTGCCAGCAGCACCAGACGGACGAGCTCCTATAATTCACCCCTCCACTTT,CASSTRRTSSYNSPLHF
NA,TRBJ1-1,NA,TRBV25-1,TGTGCCAGCAGTGATGCCGGGACAAGCACTGAAGCTTTCTTT,CASSDAGTSTEAFF
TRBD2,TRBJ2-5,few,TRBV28,TGTGCCAGCAGCGCCACCCGGACTAGCGGGAGAGTGACCCAGTACTTC,CASSATRTSGRVTQYF
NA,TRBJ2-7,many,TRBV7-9,TGTGCCAGCAGCTCCAGACGCGGCCACGAGCAGTACTTC,CASSSRRGHEQYF
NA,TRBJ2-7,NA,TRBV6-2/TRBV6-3,TGTGCCAGCAGTTACGGCTTCTTGGGGGGGGCGAGCGAGCAGTACTTC,CASSYGFLGGASEQYF
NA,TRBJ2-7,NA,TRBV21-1,TGTGCCAGCAGCCCCCGTAGCGTCTGGCAGTACTTC,CASSPRSVWQYF
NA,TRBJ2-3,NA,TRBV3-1,TGTGCCAGCAGCCAAGCGACTGGGGACGGGGAGACGCAGTATTTT,CASSQATGDGETQYF
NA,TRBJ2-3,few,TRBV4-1,TGCGCCAGCAGCCAAGTCTTCGCGGGGGATACGCAGTATTTT,CASSQVFAGDTQYF
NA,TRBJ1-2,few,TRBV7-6,TGTGCCAGCAGCTCCCGGGTCGGGGGGTTCCTCTATGGCTACACCTTC,CASSSRVGGFLYGYTF
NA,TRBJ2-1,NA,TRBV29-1,TGCAGCGTTTATCGATCCCCGAGCTCCTACAATGAGCAGTTCTTC,CSVYRSPSSYNEQFF
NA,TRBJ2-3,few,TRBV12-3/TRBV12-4,TGTGCCAGCAGTTTAACGGTCGGAAGAACAGATACGCAGTATTTT,CASSLTVGRTDTQYF
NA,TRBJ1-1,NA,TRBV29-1,TGCAGCGTTGGAAGGAACACTGAAGCTTTCTTT,CSVGRNTEAFF
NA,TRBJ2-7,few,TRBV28,TGTGCCAGCAGTTCAATCGGGCTCTCCTACGAGCAGTACTTC,CASSSIGLSYEQYF
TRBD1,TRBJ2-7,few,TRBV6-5,TGTGCCAGCACCACGACCGGGACAGGGAACTACGAGCAGTACTTC,CASTTTGTGNYEQYF
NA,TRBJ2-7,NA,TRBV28,TGTGCCAGCAGTTTCGAAAACGAGCAGTACTTC,CASSFENEQYF
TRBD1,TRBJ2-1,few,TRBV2,TGTGCCAGCATCCTAACAGGGGCCGGGAATGAGCAGTTCTTC,CASILTGAGNEQFF
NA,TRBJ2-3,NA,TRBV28,TGTGCCAGCGGTACCAACGGGGCGGCAGATACGCAGTATTTT,CASGTNGAADTQYF
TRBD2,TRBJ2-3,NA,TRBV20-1,TGCAGTGCCCTGACTAGCGGGAGTACAGATACGCAGTATTTT,CSALTSGSTDTQYF
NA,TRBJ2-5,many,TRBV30,TGTGCCTGGAGTCCACGACGAGGAGAAGAGACCCAGTACTTC,CAWSPRRGEETQYF
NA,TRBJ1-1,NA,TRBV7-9,TGTGCCAGCAGCACGTCTCTTGGGGTCTCGGCTGAAGCTTTCTTT,CASSTSLGVSAEAFF
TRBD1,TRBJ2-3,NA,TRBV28,TGTGCCAGCAGTCGACCTTGGACAGGGGATGCGGATACGCAGTATTTT,CASSRPWTGDADTQYF
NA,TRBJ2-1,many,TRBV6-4,TGTGCCAGCAGTGACTCGATAGCGGCCAATGAGCAGTTCTTC,CASSDSIAANEQFF
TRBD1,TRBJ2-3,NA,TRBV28,TGTGCCAGCATCACAATCCCGGGACAGGGGGCAGATACGCAGTATTTT,CASITIPGQGADTQYF
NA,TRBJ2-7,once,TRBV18,TGTGCCAGCTCACCGCTTACAGGGAGGGAGTACTACGAGCAGTACTTC,CASSPLTGREYYEQYF